This T cell receptor (beta chain) comes out of a study of cytomegalovirus exposure and HLA in healthy donors. Study-wide points: In an earlier analysis, in roughly 580 donors, most V segments appeared productive either ~87% or ~30% of the time.

The CDR3 totals 15 residues. CDR1 and CDR2 (germline): SGHAT, FQDESV (reference sequence). V was clipped by 0 bases and J by 0 bases, with 8 bases between them. Regarding this clone: Its antigen is currently unknown.

Amplification used 60 Vbeta primers and 13 Jbeta primers. Clones were sequenced by immunoSEQ multiplex PCR, and TCRdb holds only the in-frame ones, with some missing. The data hold 100,000 to 130,000 clones, with roughly four fifths observed a single time. At the time of sampling, donors were nominally healthy, though unrecorded immune exposures were likely. This clonotype was sampled from a man aged 18 to 30 in good health and CMV-seronegative. This rearrangement joins TRBV11-1 to TRBJ2-5; D is unclear. Sequencing was done on a sample of PBMCs. CDR3 nucleotides: TGTGCCAGCAGCTTAGCGCACAGTTACCAAGAGACCCAGTACTTC. Translating it yields CASSLAHSYQETQYF.